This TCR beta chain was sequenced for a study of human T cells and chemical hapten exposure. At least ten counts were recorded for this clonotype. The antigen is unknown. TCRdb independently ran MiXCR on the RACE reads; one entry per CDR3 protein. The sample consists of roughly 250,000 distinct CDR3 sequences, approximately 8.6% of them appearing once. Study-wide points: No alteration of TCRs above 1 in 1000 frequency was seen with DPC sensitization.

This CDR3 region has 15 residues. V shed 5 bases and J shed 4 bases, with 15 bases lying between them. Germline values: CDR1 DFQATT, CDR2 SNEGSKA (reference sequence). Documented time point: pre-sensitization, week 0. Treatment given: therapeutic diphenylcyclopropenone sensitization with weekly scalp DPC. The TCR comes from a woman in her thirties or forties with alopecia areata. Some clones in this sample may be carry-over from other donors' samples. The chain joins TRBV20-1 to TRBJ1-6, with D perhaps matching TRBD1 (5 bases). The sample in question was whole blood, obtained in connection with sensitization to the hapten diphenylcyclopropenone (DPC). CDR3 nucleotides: TGCAGTGCTGGACACGAGAGGGATTATAATTCACCCCTCCACTTT. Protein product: CSAGHERDYNSPLHF.